This T cell receptor beta chain was retrieved from a study of cytomegalovirus exposure and HLA in healthy donors. Study-wide results and limits: The Asian-associated ancestry cluster reportedly had fewer N-insertions than the approximately 650-donor mean in a later analysis. Among TCR sequences, most were rare, though some public TCRs appeared in many donors.

Every donor was a healthy person donating bone marrow. With regard to this clone: Its cognate antigen is unknown.

The PCR made use of 60 Vbeta and 13 Jbeta primers. Under the authors' procedure: A follow-up analysis tallied tens of millions of unique TCR beta chains, approximately 11 million shared. The data were produced by immunoSEQ multiplex PCR, yet TCRdb's version contains in-frame clones alone and is incomplete. That table supplies the V and J calls and clone size; D and trimming were determined from the DNA. In the table there are tens of thousands of clones, 65% to 85% of which are singletons. Trimming removed 5 bases from V and 4 bases from J, with 9 bases in between. Germline CDR1 is MNHEY and CDR2 is SMNVEV (reference sequence). CDR3 size: 13 residues.

The clonotype comes from a girl aged 2 to 9 in good health and CMV-seropositive. What was sequenced was PBMCs. This chain links TRBV27 with TRBJ2-1, with D maybe TRBD1 (6 bases). Here the CDR3 reads CASSKGEYNEQFF. The CDR3 DNA follows: TGTGCCAGCAGTAAGGGGGAGTACAATGAGCAGTTCTTC.